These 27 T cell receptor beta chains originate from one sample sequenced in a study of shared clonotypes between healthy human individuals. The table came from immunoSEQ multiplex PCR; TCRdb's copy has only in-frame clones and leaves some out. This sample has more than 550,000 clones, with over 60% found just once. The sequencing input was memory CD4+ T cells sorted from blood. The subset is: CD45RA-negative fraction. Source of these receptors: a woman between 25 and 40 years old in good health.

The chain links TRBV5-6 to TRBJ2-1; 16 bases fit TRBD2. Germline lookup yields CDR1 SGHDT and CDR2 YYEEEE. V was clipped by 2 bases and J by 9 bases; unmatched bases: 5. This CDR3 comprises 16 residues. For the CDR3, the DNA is TGTGCCAGCAGCTTCACCGGGACTAGCGGGAGGGCTGAGCAGTTCTTC. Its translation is CASSFTGTSGRAEQFF.

The CDR3 sequence is CAWSPDRYQPQHF. CDR3 in DNA: TGTGCCTGGAGTCCCGACCGCTATCAGCCCCAGCATTTT. This chain connects TRBV30 to TRBJ1-5; D is uncertain. This CDR3 region has 13 residues. Germline V gene sequence: CDR1 GTSNPN, CDR2 SVGIG (reference sequence). The germline V and J ends were trimmed by 2 bases and 5 bases, with 10 bases remaining between them.

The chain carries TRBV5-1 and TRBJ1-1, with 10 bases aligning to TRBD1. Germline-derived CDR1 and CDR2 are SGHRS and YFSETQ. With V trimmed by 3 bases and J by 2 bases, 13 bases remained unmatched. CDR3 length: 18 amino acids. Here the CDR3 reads CASSWRPGQGLGNTEAFF. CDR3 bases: TGCGCCAGCAGCTGGCGACCGGGACAGGGGCTAGGTAACACTGAAGCTTTCTTT.

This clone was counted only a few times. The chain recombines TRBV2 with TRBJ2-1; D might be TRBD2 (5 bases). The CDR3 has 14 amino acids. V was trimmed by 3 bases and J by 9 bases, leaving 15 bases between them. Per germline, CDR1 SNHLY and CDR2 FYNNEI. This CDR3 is CASSEDSGWVEQFF. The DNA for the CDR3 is TGTGCCAGCAGTGAGGACTCTGGTTGGGTTGAGCAGTTCTTC.

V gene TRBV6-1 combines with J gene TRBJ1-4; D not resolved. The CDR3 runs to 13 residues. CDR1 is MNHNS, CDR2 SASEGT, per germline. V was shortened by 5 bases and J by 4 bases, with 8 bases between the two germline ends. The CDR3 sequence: CASSTQFNEKLFF. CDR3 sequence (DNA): TGTGCCAGCAGTACACAGTTTAATGAAAAACTGTTTTTT.

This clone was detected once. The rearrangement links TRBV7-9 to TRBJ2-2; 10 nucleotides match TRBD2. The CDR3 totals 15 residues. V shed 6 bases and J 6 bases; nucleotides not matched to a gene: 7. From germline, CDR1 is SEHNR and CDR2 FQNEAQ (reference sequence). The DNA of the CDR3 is TGTGCCAGCAGACGGACTAGCGGAGGGCCCGGGGAGCTGTTTTTT. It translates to CASRRTSGGPGELFF.

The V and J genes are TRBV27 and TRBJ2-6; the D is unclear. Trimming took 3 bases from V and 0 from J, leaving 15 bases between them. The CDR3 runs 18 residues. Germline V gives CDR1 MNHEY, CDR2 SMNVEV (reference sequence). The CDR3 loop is CASSFAQVGFSGANVLTF. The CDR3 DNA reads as TGTGCCAGCAGTTTCGCCCAGGTCGGTTTCTCTGGGGCCAACGTCCTGACTTTC.

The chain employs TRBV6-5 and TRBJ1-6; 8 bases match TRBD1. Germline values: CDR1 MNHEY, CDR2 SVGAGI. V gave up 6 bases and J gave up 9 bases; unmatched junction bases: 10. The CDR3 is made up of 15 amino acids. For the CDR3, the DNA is TGTGCCAGCAGGAAGGCGCAGGGGGCGGGTTCACCCCTCCACTTT. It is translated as CASRKAQGAGSPLHF.

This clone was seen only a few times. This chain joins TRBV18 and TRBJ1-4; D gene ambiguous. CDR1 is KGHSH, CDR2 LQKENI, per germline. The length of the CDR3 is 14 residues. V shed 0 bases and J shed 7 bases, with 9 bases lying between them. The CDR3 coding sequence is TGTGCCAGCTCACCACCAGGGAGGAGTGAAAAACTGTTTTTT. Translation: CASSPPGRSEKLFF.

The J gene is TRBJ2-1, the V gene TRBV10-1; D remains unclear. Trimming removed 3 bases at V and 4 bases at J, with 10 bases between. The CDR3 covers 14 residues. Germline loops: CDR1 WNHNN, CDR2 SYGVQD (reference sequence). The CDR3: CASSEHTVYNEQFF. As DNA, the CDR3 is TGCGCCAGCAGTGAACACACGGTATACAATGAGCAGTTCTTC.

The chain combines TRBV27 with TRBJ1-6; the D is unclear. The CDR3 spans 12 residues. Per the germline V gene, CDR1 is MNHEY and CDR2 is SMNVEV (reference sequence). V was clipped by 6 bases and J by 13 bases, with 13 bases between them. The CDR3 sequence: CASSSNTGPLHF. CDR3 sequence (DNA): TGTGCCAGCAGCTCTAATACCGGGCCCCTCCACTTT.

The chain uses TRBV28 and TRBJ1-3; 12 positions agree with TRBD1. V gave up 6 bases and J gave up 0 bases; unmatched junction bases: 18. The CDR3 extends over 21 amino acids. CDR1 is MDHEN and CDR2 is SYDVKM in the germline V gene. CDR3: CASRGTGGSPGRKSSGNTIYF. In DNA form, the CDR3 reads TGTGCCAGCAGGGGGACAGGGGGCTCCCCCGGCCGGAAAAGCTCTGGAAACACCATATATTTT.

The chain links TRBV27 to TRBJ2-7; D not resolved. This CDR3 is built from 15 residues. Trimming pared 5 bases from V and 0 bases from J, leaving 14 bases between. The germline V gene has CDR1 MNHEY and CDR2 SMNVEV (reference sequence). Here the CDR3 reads CASSPDLFSSYEQYF. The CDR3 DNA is TGTGCCAGCAGTCCGGACCTTTTTAGCTCCTACGAGCAGTACTTC.

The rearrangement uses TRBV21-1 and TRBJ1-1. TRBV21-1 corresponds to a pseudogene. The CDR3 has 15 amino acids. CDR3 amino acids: CASSTTGRGATEAFF. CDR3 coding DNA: TGTGCCAGCAGCACCACGGGTCGGGGGGCCACTGAAGCTTTCTTT.

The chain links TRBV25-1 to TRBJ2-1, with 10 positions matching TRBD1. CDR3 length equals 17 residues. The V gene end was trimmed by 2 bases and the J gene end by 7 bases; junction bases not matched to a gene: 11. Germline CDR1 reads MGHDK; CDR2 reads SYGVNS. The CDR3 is CASSEGGRDRGSNEQFF. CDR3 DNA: TGTGCCAGCAGTGAAGGGGGCCGGGACAGGGGATCAAATGAGCAGTTCTTC.

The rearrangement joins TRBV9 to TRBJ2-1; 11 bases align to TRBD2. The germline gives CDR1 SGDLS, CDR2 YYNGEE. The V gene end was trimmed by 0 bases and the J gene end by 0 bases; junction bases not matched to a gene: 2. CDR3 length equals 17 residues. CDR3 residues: CASSVASGGYSYNEQFF. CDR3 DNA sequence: TGTGCCAGCAGCGTAGCTAGCGGGGGGTACTCCTACAATGAGCAGTTCTTC.

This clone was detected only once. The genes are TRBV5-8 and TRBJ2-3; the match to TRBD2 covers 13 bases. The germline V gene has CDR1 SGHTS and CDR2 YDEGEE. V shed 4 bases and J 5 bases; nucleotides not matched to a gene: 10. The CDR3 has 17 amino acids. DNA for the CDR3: TGTGCCAGCAGCCCCGGGACTAGCGGGAAATGGGTAGATACGCAGTATTTT. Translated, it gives CASSPGTSGKWVDTQYF.

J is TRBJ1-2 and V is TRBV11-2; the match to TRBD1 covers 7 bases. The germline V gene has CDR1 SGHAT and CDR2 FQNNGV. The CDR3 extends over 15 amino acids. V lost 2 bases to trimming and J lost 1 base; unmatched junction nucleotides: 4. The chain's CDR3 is CASSLPAGGNYGYTF. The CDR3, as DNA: TGTGCCAGCAGCTTACCGGCAGGGGGTAACTATGGCTACACCTTC.

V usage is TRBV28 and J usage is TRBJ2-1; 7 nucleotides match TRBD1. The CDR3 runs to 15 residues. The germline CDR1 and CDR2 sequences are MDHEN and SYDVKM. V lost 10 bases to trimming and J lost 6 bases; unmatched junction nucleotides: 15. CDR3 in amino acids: CAILYRGQLSNEQFF. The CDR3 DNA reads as TGTGCCATCCTCTACAGGGGCCAGCTAAGCAATGAGCAGTTCTTC.

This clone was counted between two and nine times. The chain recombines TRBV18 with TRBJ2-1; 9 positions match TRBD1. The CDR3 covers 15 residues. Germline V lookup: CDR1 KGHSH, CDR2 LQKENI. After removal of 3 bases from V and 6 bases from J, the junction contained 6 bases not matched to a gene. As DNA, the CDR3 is TGTGCCAGCTCACCGCAAGGGACAGGGTTCAATGAGCAGTTCTTC. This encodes CASSPQGTGFNEQFF.

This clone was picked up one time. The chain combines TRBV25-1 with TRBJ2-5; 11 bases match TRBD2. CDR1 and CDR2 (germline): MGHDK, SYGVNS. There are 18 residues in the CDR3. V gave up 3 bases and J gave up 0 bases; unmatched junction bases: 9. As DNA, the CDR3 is TGTGCCAGCAGTGACCCCCAACCGGGACTAGCGGACCAAGAGACCCAGTACTTC. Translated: CASSDPQPGLADQETQYF. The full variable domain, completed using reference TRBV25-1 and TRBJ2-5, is EADIYQTPRYLVIGTGKKITLECSQTMGHDKMYWYQQDPGMELHLIHYSYGVNSTEKGDLSSESTVSRIRTEHFPLTLESARPSHTSQYLCASSDPQPGLADQETQYFGPGTRLLVL.

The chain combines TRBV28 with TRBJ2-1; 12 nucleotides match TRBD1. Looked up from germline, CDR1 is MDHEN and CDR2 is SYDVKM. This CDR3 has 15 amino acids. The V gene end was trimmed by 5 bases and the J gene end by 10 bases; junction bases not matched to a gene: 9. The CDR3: CASSLMGQGAGEQFF. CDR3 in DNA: TGTGCCAGCAGTCTGATGGGACAGGGGGCAGGGGAGCAGTTCTTC.

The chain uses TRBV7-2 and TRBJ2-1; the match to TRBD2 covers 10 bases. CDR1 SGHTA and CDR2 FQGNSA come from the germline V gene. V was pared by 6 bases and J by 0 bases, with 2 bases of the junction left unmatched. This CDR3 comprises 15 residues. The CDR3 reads CASRQREGSYNEQFF. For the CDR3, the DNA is TGTGCCAGCAGACAGCGGGAGGGCTCCTACAATGAGCAGTTCTTC.

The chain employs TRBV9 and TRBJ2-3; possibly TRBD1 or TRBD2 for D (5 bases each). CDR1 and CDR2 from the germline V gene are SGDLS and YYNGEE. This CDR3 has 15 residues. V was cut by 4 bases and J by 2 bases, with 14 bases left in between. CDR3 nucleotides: TGTGCCAGCAGCCCCCGAGGGGTTTTCACAGATACGCAGTATTTT. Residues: CASSPRGVFTDTQYF.

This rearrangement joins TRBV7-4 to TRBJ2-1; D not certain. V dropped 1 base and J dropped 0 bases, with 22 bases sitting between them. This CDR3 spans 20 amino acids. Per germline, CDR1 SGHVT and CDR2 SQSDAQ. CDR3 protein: CASSLVRATPVPCSYNEQFF. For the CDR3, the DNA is TGTGCCAGCAGCTTAGTTCGGGCGACACCCGTTCCCTGCTCCTACAATGAGCAGTTCTTC.

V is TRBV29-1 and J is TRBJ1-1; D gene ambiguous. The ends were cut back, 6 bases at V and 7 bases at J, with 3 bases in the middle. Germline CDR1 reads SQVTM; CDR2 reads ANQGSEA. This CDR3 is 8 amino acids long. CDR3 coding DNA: TGCAGCGTATTTGAAGCTTTCTTT. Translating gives CSVFEAFF. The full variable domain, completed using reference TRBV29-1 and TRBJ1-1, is SAVISQKPSRDICQRGTSLTIQCQVDSQVTMMFWYRQQPGQSLTLIATANQGSEATYESGFVIDKFPISRPNLTFSTLTVSNMSPEDSSIYLCSVFEAFFGQGTRLTVV.

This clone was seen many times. In nucleotides, the CDR3 is TGTGCCAGCTCCCTTAGCGGAAGCCCGAGGCAGTACTTC. It specifies CASSLSGSPRQYF. This chain uses TRBV2 with TRBJ2-7; TRBD2 is a possible D gene (6 bases). Trimming took 8 bases from V and 9 from J, leaving 20 bases between them. This CDR3 spans 13 amino acids. Germline CDR1 and CDR2: SNHLY and FYNNEI.